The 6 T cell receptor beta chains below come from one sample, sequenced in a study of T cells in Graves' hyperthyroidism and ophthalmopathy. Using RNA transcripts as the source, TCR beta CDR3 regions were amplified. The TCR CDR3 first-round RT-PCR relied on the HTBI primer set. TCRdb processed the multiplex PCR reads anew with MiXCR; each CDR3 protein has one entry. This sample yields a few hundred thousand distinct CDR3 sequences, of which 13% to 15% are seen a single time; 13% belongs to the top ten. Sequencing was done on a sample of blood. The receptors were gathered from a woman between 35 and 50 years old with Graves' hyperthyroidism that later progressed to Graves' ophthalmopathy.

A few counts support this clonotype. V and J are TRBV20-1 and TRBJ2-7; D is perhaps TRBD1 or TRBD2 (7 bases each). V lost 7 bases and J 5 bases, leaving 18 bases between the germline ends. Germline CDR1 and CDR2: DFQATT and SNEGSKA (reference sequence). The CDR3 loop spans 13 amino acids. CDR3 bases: TGCAGTGGGTCGCCAGGGGGGGGCCACGAGCAGTACTTC. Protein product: CSGSPGGGHEQYF.

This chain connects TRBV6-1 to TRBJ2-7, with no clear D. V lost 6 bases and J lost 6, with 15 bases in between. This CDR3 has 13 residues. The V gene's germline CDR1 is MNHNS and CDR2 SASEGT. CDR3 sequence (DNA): TGTGCCAGCAGCTCAGCAAGCAGGTTCGAGCAGTACTTC. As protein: CASSSASRFEQYF.

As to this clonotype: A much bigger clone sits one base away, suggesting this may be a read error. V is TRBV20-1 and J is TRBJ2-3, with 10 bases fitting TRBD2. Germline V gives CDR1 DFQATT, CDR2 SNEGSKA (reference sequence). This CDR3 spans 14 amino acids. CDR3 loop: CSGRVSGRANTQYF. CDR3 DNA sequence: TGCAGTGGTAGAGTGAGCGGGAGGGCAAATACGCAGTATTTT.

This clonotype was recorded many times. For the CDR3, the DNA is TGTGCCAGCAGGGGGACTAGCGGGCGGAGCTCCTACAATGAGCAGTTCTTC. Translated: CASRGTSGRSSYNEQFF. The rearrangement links TRBV2 to TRBJ2-1, with 12 bases lining up with TRBD2. Germline V CDR1 and CDR2: SNHLY, FYNNEI. V was clipped by 6 bases and J by 0 bases; unmatched bases: 6. The CDR3 has 17 amino acids. Supplemented by reference TRBV2 and TRBJ2-1, the full variable domain reads EPEVTQTPSHQVTQMGQEVILRCVPISNHLYFYWYRQILGQKVEFLVSFYNNEISEKSEIFDDQFSVERPDGSNFTLKIRSTKLEDSAMYFCASRGTSGRSSYNEQFFGPGTRLTVL.

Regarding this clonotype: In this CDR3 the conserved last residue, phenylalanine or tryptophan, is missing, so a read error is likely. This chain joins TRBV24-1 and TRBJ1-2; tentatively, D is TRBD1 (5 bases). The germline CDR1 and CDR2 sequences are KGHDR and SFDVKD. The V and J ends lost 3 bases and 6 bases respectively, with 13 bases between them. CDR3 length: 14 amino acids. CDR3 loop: CATSDGQGGDGYTL. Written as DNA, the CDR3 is TGTGCCACCAGTGATGGGCAGGGAGGGGATGGCTACACCCTC.

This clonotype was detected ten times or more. The CDR3 sequence is CASRDQTIGARDQPQHF. CDR3 nucleotide sequence: TGTGCCAGCAGGGACCAGACCATCGGGGCGAGGGATCAGCCCCAGCATTTT. The rearrangement joins TRBV6-1 to TRBJ1-5; maybe TRBD1 (5 bases). Trimming took 6 bases from V and 5 from J, leaving 23 bases between them. The length of the CDR3 is 17 residues. The V gene's germline CDR1 is MNHNS and CDR2 SASEGT.